Presented here are 16 T cell receptor beta chains from one specimen sequenced in a study of blood T cell repertoires in COVID-19. Method: immunoSEQ multiplex PCR; TCRdb's copy keeps in-frame clones and lacks some. The data show around 170,000 clones, with around 83% seen just once and about 1.6% held by the top ten. The sequenced sample was peripheral blood. These receptors came from a human donor in a cohort sampled during active COVID-19.

The V call is TRBV7-2, the J call TRBJ2-1; 13 bases are shared with TRBD2. V shed 5 bases, J shed 4 bases, and the junction held 5 bases outside the gene matches. Germline loops: CDR1 SGHTA, CDR2 FQGNSA. This CDR3 is 16 amino acids long. The CDR3 is CASSRGLAGRYNEQFF. In DNA, the CDR3 is TGTGCCAGCAGCCGGGGACTAGCGGGGCGGTACAATGAGCAGTTCTTC.

The V and J genes are TRBV10-2 and TRBJ2-7, with 12 nucleotides matching TRBD2. The junction had 7 bases not matched to a gene; V was cut back by 0 bases and J by 4 bases. The CDR3 consists of 17 residues. Germline CDR1 is WSHSY and CDR2 is SAAADI. The CDR3 DNA reads TGCGCCAGCAGTGAGTCGCGGGCTAGCGGGAGGGTGTACGAGCAGTACTTC. It codes for CASSESRASGRVYEQYF.

This clone is a singleton in its sample. V and J are TRBV7-3 and TRBJ1-6; tentatively, D is TRBD1 (6 bases). There are 15 residues in the CDR3. Germline CDR1 SGHTA, CDR2 FQGTGA. Trimming removed 5 bases from V and 4 bases from J, with 12 bases in between. The CDR3 DNA follows: TGTGCCAGCAGCCTAGGGGGAAGATATAATTCACCCCTCCACTTT. Translated: CASSLGGRYNSPLHF.

The chain joins TRBV6-6 to TRBJ2-2; D is perhaps TRBD1 (6 bases). Germline V CDR1 and CDR2: MNHNY, SVGAGI (reference sequence). This CDR3 is 16 amino acids long. With 4 bases removed from V and 0 bases from J, the gap between germline ends came to 12 bases. This CDR3 reads CASSWGPDANTGELFF. The CDR3 DNA is TGTGCCAGCAGTTGGGGGCCAGACGCGAACACCGGGGAGCTGTTTTTT.

The CDR3 is CASSFDRKTEAFF. The CDR3 bases are TGTGCCAGCAGCTTTGACAGGAAGACTGAAGCTTTCTTT. The V gene is TRBV7-9, the J gene TRBJ1-1; the D gene is possibly TRBD1 (6 bases). Germline V gene lookup returns CDR1 SEHNR and CDR2 FQNEAQ (reference sequence). The CDR3 has 13 amino acids. V was clipped by 3 bases and J by 5 bases, with 10 bases between them.

This clone was seen once. The chain employs TRBV27 and TRBJ1-1, with a possible D match to TRBD1 (5 bases). V gave up 2 bases and J gave up 7 bases, with 11 bases separating them. This CDR3 has 13 residues. Germline loops: CDR1 MNHEY, CDR2 SMNVEV (reference sequence). CDR3 in DNA: TGTGCCAGCAGTTTAGGGGGGATGGGTGAAGCTTTCTTT. Translating it yields CASSLGGMGEAFF.

This CDR3 reads CASRIPEQGISYNSPLHF. Written as DNA, the CDR3 is TGTGCCAGCAGAATCCCTGAACAGGGAATCTCCTATAATTCACCCCTCCACTTT. This chain uses TRBV28 with TRBJ1-6, with D possibly matching TRBD1 (6 bases). The germline CDR1 and CDR2 sequences are MDHEN and SYDVKM. The CDR3 is 18 amino acids. Trimming left V 6 bases short and J 0 bases short, with 18 bases between. The full variable domain, rest sourced from reference TRBV28 and TRBJ1-6, is DVKVTQSSRYLVKRTGEKVFLECVQDMDHENMFWYRQDPGLGLRLIYFSYDVKMKEKGDIPEGYSVSREKKERFSLILESASTNQTSMYLCASRIPEQGISYNSPLHFGNGTRLTVT.

This rearrangement joins TRBV27 to TRBJ2-5, with 8 nucleotides matching TRBD1. CDR1 and CDR2 (germline): MNHEY, SMNVEV (reference sequence). The junction had 6 bases not matched to a gene; V was cut back by 8 bases and J by 4 bases. CDR3 length: 13 residues. The CDR3 nucleotides read TGTGCCAGCCACAGGGGGATGGGAGAGACCCAGTACTTC. Encoded protein: CASHRGMGETQYF.

V is TRBV6-5 and J is TRBJ1-4; 8 bases line up with TRBD1. Germline values: CDR1 MNHEY, CDR2 SVGAGI. CDR3 size: 15 residues. After removal of 10 bases from V and 2 bases from J, the junction contained 9 bases not matched to a gene. The CDR3 spells CATGQGFPTNEKLFF. The CDR3 DNA reads as TGTGCCACTGGACAGGGATTTCCGACTAATGAAAAACTGTTTTTT.

The rearrangement uses TRBV20-1 and TRBJ2-7; 9 bases map to TRBD2. The CDR3 extends over 11 amino acids. Germline values: CDR1 DFQATT, CDR2 SNEGSKA (reference sequence). Trimming took 6 bases from V and 5 from J; bases not matched to a gene: 2. In DNA form, the CDR3 reads TGCAGTGCCCAGCGGGAGGACGAGCAGTACTTC. Its protein product is CSAQREDEQYF.

This chain connects TRBV6-5 to TRBJ2-5; the match to TRBD1 covers 9 bases. The CDR3 extends over 15 amino acids. Losses at the gene ends were 0 bases for V and 8 bases for J; bases not matched to a gene: 7. Germline lookup yields CDR1 MNHEY and CDR2 SVGAGI. The CDR3 here is CASSYSRGQGETQYF. The CDR3 DNA reads as TGTGCCAGCAGTTACTCCCGGGGACAGGGTGAAACCCAGTACTTC.

This chain uses TRBV7-2 with TRBJ2-5; D may be TRBD2 (5 bases). The CDR3 contains 12 residues. In germline, CDR1 is SGHTA, CDR2 FQGNSA. The V and J ends lost 5 bases and 4 bases respectively, with 8 bases between them. The CDR3 DNA reads as TGTGCCAGCAGCCCTAGCCGAGAGACCCAGTACTTC. Its translation is CASSPSRETQYF. The full variable domain, its missing parts supplied by reference TRBV7-2 and TRBJ2-5, is GAGVSQSPSNKVTEKGKDVELRCDPISGHTALYWYRQSLGQGLEFLIYFQGNSAPDKSGLPSDRFSAERTGGSVSTLTIQRTQQEDSAVYLCASSPSRETQYFGPGTRLLVL.

The chain carries TRBV11-2 and TRBJ2-5; 16 nucleotides match TRBD2. V trimming: 1 base; J trimming: 5 bases; junction bases outside the gene matches: 7. Germline V gene sequence: CDR1 SGHAT, CDR2 FQNNGV. The CDR3 contains 18 residues. CDR3 sequence (DNA): TGTGCCAGCAGCTTAGTTGGGACTAGCGGGAGGGCTCGGGAGACCCAGTACTTC. This sequence encodes CASSLVGTSGRARETQYF.

This clone was counted many times. This sequence joins TRBV4-2 and TRBJ2-7, with D maybe TRBD1 (7 bases). The CDR3 runs to 16 residues. In germline, CDR1 is LGHNA, CDR2 YNFKEQ. Deletions cut 0 bases from V and 7 bases from J, with 19 bases between. This CDR3 is CASSQEEGTGAAEQYF. The DNA of the CDR3 is TGTGCCAGCAGCCAAGAGGAGGGTACAGGGGCCGCAGAGCAGTACTTC.

The chain is built from TRBV27 and TRBJ2-7, with D maybe TRBD1 (5 bases). Per germline, CDR1 MNHEY and CDR2 SMNVEV (reference sequence). The V end lost 3 bases, the J end lost 0 bases, and 18 bases lay between the germline ends. The CDR3 consists of 17 residues. The CDR3 loop is CASSFTGDKAYSYEQYF. The DNA of the CDR3 is TGTGCCAGCAGTTTCACAGGAGACAAAGCATACTCCTACGAGCAGTACTTC.

The chain couples TRBV29-1 to TRBJ2-2; D ambiguous. Trimming left V 3 bases short and J 4 bases short, with 9 bases between. This CDR3 comprises 13 residues. The V gene's germline CDR1 is SQVTM and CDR2 ANQGSEA. CDR3: CSVDKPFTGELFF. Written as DNA, the CDR3 is TGCAGCGTTGACAAGCCTTTCACCGGGGAGCTGTTTTTT.